Given below is one T cell receptor (beta chain) in context. The antigen remains undetermined. V was shortened by 0 bases and J by 10 bases, with 16 bases between the two germline ends. CDR1 SGHRS and CDR2 YFSETQ come from the germline V gene. This CDR3 is built from 15 residues. These data originate in a study of beta chain features in type 1 diabetes. Regarding the study as a whole: HLA influence on TCRB rearrangement stayed unresolved here. The cDNA sequencing approach could over-represent high-TCR-expressing cells.

The sequenced template was cDNA made from the entire isolated RNA. TCRdb's copy holds only in-frame clones and misses some; the assay was immunoSEQ multiplex PCR. This table has around 58,000 clones, about three fifths appearing once. Sorting that relied on CD45RO/CCR7/CD25/CD127/CD95/CD27 yielded CD4+ naive, central memory, regulatory and stem cell-like memory cells. The chain employs TRBV5-1 and TRBJ1-4, with D tentatively TRBD1 (5 bases). This TCR came from a woman under 30 in good health. Sequenced sample: Tregs from blood. This CDR3 is CASSLAGTGRGKLFF. In DNA form, the CDR3 reads TGCGCCAGCAGCTTGGCCGGCACAGGTCGAGGAAAACTGTTTTTT.